The 16 T cell receptor beta chains below were found in one sample sequenced in a study of T cells in narcolepsy. Some clones are missing from TCRdb's copy, which holds only in-frame ones; the method was immunoSEQ multiplex PCR. The data contain just under 30,000 clones, around 87% of them singletons. The sample comprised memory (CD45RA-) CD4+ T cells from blood. The receptors were sampled from a human donor in good health.

This chain joins TRBV9 and TRBJ1-4; D gene ambiguous. Germline V gene lookup returns CDR1 SGDLS and CDR2 YYNGEE. There are 16 residues in the CDR3. V lost 4 bases, J lost 0 bases, and 13 bases lay in between. The CDR3 DNA sequence: TGTGCCAGCAGCCCCCGAAGAGTCGCAACTAATGAAAAACTGTTTTTT. Its translation is CASSPRRVATNEKLFF.

The V and J genes are TRBV5-1 and TRBJ2-7, with D tentatively TRBD1 (5 bases). CDR1 SGHRS and CDR2 YFSETQ come from the germline V gene. The CDR3 runs to 16 residues. V was cut by 0 bases and J by 6 bases, with 19 bases left in between. The chain's CDR3 is CASSLELNQGSGEQYF. As DNA, the CDR3 is TGCGCCAGCAGCTTGGAATTGAACCAGGGTTCGGGCGAGCAGTACTTC.

The V gene is TRBV5-5, the J gene TRBJ1-1; no definite D call. The CDR3 length is 14 residues. Trimming cost V 2 bases and J 5 bases, with 13 bases left between them. Germline V lookup: CDR1 SGHKS, CDR2 YYEKEE (reference sequence). The CDR3 is CASSFGLGWTEAFF. The DNA of the CDR3 is TGTGCCAGCAGCTTTGGGCTAGGGTGGACTGAAGCTTTCTTT.

The chain has TRBV27 and TRBJ2-2, with a possible D match to TRBD1 (5 bases). The V gene's germline CDR1 is MNHEY and CDR2 SMNVEV (reference sequence). This CDR3 has 18 residues. Trimming pared 3 bases from V and 1 base from J, leaving 18 bases between. The CDR3 sequence: CASSFKGRDTLNTGELFF. CDR3 DNA: TGTGCCAGCAGTTTTAAGGGCAGGGATACCTTGAACACCGGGGAGCTGTTTTTT.

DNA for the CDR3: TGTGCCAGCAGCTTAAAACTAGCGGGAGGAGGCACAGATACGCAGTATTTT. Residues: CASSLKLAGGGTDTQYF. The genes are TRBV13 and TRBJ2-3, with 12 positions matching TRBD2. This CDR3 comprises 17 residues. Germline CDR1 reads PRHDT; CDR2 reads FYEKMQ (reference sequence). With 2 bases clipped from V and 1 base from J, the junction kept 4 bases outside the gene matches. The complete variable domain, with remaining parts taken from reference TRBV13 and TRBJ2-3, reads AAGVIQSPRHLIKEKRETATLKCYPIPRHDTVYWYQQGPGQDPQFLISFYEKMQSDKGSIPDRFSAQQFSDYHSELNMSSLELGDSALYFCASSLKLAGGGTDTQYFGPGTRLTVL.

The chain has TRBV7-2 and TRBJ2-2; no firm D call. CDR1 SGHTA and CDR2 FQGNSA come from the germline V gene. The CDR3 is 14 amino acids. V was pared by 7 bases and J by 7 bases, with 16 bases between. CDR3 nucleotides: TGTGCCAGCACCAGAATCGAGTTTGGCGGGGAGCTGTTTTTT. Its translation is CASTRIEFGGELFF.

On this clone itself: Other DNA sequences in the same sample also yield this CDR3. The gene calls are TRBV6-1 and TRBJ1-2; D unclear. V lost 7 bases and J 4 bases, leaving 10 bases between the germline ends. The CDR3 length is 12 residues. Germline values: CDR1 MNHNS, CDR2 SASEGT. As DNA, the CDR3 is TGTGCCAGCACCGGGGATAGCTATGGCTACACCTTC. Protein product: CASTGDSYGYTF.

This clone was found a few times. The chain carries TRBV4-2 and TRBJ2-3; D uncertain. Trimming stripped 0 bases from V and 0 bases from J, with 10 bases between. Germline assignment: CDR1 LGHNA and CDR2 YNFKEQ. This CDR3 has 16 residues. CDR3 sequence (DNA): TGTGCCAGCAGCCAAGATGAGGCTACCAGCACAGATACGCAGTATTTT. Translation gives CASSQDEATSTDTQYF.

CDR3 sequence (DNA): TGTGCCAGCAGCGTAGGTAGCGGATCCTACGAGCAGTACTTC. Protein: CASSVGSGSYEQYF. The rearrangement joins TRBV9 to TRBJ2-7, with D possibly matching TRBD2 (6 bases). This CDR3 comprises 14 residues. Trimming took off 0 bases at V and 1 base at J, with 8 bases between the two ends. From germline, CDR1 is SGDLS and CDR2 YYNGEE.

The rearrangement uses TRBV5-1 and TRBJ2-5; a weak D match, TRBD2 (6 bases). V lost 4 bases and J lost 5, with 12 bases in between. This CDR3 is 13 amino acids long. Germline CDR1 is SGHRS and CDR2 is YFSETQ. CDR3 nucleotides: TGCGCCAGCAGCAGCAGTGCGGGGGAGACCCAGTACTTC. This translates into CASSSSAGETQYF.

The chain couples TRBV4-2 to TRBJ1-5; D uncertain. Germline lookup yields CDR1 LGHNA and CDR2 YNFKEQ. Trimming shortened V by 0 bases and J by 2 bases, and 11 bases separated the two germline ends. There are 16 residues in the CDR3. The CDR3 sequence: CASSQEEGSGNQPQHF. CDR3 in DNA: TGTGCCAGCAGCCAAGAAGAGGGATCGGGCAATCAGCCCCAGCATTTT.

The chain couples TRBV7-6 to TRBJ2-7; no clear D. Trimming stripped 5 bases from V and 2 bases from J, with 13 bases between. The CDR3 is made up of 14 amino acids. The V gene's germline CDR1 is SGHVS and CDR2 FNYEAQ. CDR3 in amino acids: CASSPSLRPYEQYF. DNA of the CDR3: TGTGCCAGCAGCCCCTCTCTTCGGCCCTACGAGCAGTACTTC.

The rearrangement uses TRBV28 and TRBJ1-5; D is unclear. V lost 6 bases and J lost 0, with 3 bases in between. Germline CDR1 MDHEN, CDR2 SYDVKM. The CDR3 consists of 12 residues. The CDR3 DNA reads TGTGCCAGCAGAGTTAGCAATCAGCCCCAGCATTTT. Amino acids: CASRVSNQPQHF. The complete variable domain, with remaining parts taken from reference TRBV28 and TRBJ1-5, reads DVKVTQSSRYLVKRTGEKVFLECVQDMDHENMFWYRQDPGLGLRLIYFSYDVKMKEKGDIPEGYSVSREKKERFSLILESASTNQTSMYLCASRVSNQPQHFGDGTRLSIL.

V is TRBV6-5 and J is TRBJ2-3; 8 bases are shared with TRBD1. CDR1 and CDR2 (germline): MNHEY, SVGAGI. This CDR3 is built from 15 residues. V lost 6 bases, J lost 7 bases, and 12 bases stayed unmatched. The CDR3 DNA reads TGTGCCAGCAGGACTGACAGGGGAGAGGTAAATACGCAGTATTTT. Its protein product is CASRTDRGEVNTQYF.

V and J are TRBV6-5 and TRBJ1-5; 9 bases map to TRBD1. The germline CDR1 and CDR2 sequences are MNHEY and SVGAGI. This CDR3 region has 14 residues. Germline trimming cut 8 bases from V and 6 bases from J; bases unmatched to any gene: 8. The CDR3, as DNA: TGTGCCAGCTTAGAAACAGGGGGCGGTCAGCCCCAGCATTTT. Protein: CASLETGGGQPQHF.

This sequence joins TRBV11-2 and TRBJ2-5, with D hard to call. The V end lost 0 bases, the J end lost 5 bases, and 10 bases lay between the germline ends. CDR1 and CDR2 (germline): SGHAT, FQNNGV. This CDR3 is built from 14 residues. The CDR3 sequence is CASSLDGFGETQYF. The CDR3 DNA is TGTGCCAGCAGCTTAGACGGATTCGGTGAGACCCAGTACTTC.